This T cell receptor (beta chain) was found in a study of blood T cell repertoires in COVID-19. Produced via immunoSEQ multiplex PCR; TCRdb's table is partial and in-frame only. Found here are 98,000 or so clones, 86% of them singletons; the top ten hold approximately 12%. Looked up from germline, CDR1 is KGHDR and CDR2 is SFDVKD. Trimming took 9 bases from V and 8 from J; bases not matched to a gene: 13. There are 16 residues in the CDR3. The TCR comes from a woman in her sixties or seventies in a cohort sampled during active or convalescent COVID-19. The rearrangement uses TRBV24-1 and TRBJ2-1; TRBD2 aligns across 12 bases. The sequenced sample consisted of peripheral blood. The CDR3 DNA sequence: TGTGCCACCGGGCTAGCGGGAGGGCGACTAGGGGATGAGCAGTTCTTC. Encoded protein: CATGLAGGRLGDEQFF.